The 25 T cell receptor beta chains presented below share a single source sample, sequenced in a study of blood T cell repertoires in COVID-19. Profiled with immunoSEQ multiplex PCR; TCRdb holds only in-frame clones, not every one. The sample contains under 300,000 clones, approximately 91% of which appear only once. Sample: peripheral blood. The receptors originated from a woman in her 30s with acute or convalescent COVID-19.

V gene TRBV5-6 combines with J gene TRBJ2-1, with D tentatively TRBD1 (6 bases). The length of the CDR3 is 15 residues. V lost 1 base and J lost 2, with 10 bases in between. CDR1 and CDR2 (germline): SGHDT, YYEEEE. CDR3 loop: CASSLYRATYNEQFF. In nucleotides, the CDR3 is TGTGCCAGCAGCTTGTACAGGGCGACCTACAATGAGCAGTTCTTC.

There are a few counts of this clone. The V call is TRBV27, the J call TRBJ2-2, with TRBD1 matching 7 bases. CDR3 length: 14 amino acids. The trim removed 10 bases at V and 6 bases at J, leaving 11 bases unmatched. In germline, CDR1 is MNHEY, CDR2 SMNVEV (reference sequence). The CDR3 loop is CATSTGRGAGELFF. The CDR3 DNA reads as TGTGCCACCTCGACAGGGCGAGGTGCCGGGGAGCTGTTTTTT.

The chain has TRBV24-1 and TRBJ2-1, with D possibly TRBD2 on 5 matching bases. With 2 bases removed from V and 12 bases from J, the gap between germline ends came to 10 bases. Per germline, CDR1 KGHDR and CDR2 SFDVKD. The length of the CDR3 is 12 residues. The CDR3 loop is CATSDYHRGQFF. In DNA, the CDR3 is TGTGCCACCAGTGATTATCACCGGGGGCAGTTCTTC.

This sequence joins TRBV11-3 and TRBJ2-1, with 7 bases that match TRBD2. Germline CDR1 SGHNT, CDR2 YENEEA. Trimming at V came to 1 base and at J to 10 bases, leaving 10 bases not matched to a gene. This CDR3 contains 15 residues. CDR3: CASSLVGRGRGEQFF. The CDR3 DNA reads as TGTGCCAGCAGCTTAGTTGGGAGGGGCCGGGGGGAGCAGTTCTTC.

The rearrangement links TRBV11-3 to TRBJ2-7; D unresolved. V was pared by 5 bases and J by 0 bases, with 8 bases between. This CDR3 is built from 13 residues. The germline V gene has CDR1 SGHNT and CDR2 YENEEA. This CDR3 is CASSPPSSYEQYF. The CDR3, as DNA: TGTGCCAGCAGCCCCCCGAGCTCCTACGAGCAGTACTTC.

The V and J genes are TRBV5-1 and TRBJ1-5; D might be TRBD1 (6 bases). Trimming removed 0 bases at V and 0 bases at J, with 10 bases between. Per the germline V gene, CDR1 is SGHRS and CDR2 is YFSETQ. The CDR3 has 16 residues. The CDR3 region is CASSLEGVDSNQPQHF. As DNA, the CDR3 is TGCGCCAGCAGCTTGGAGGGGGTTGATAGCAATCAGCCCCAGCATTTT.

This clone showed up many times. The DNA for the CDR3 is TGTGCCAGCAGCCTCAGGACCGCCGGGATGAGGTCACCCCTCCACTTT. It specifies CASSLRTAGMRSPLHF. V gene TRBV7-2 combines with J gene TRBJ1-6; no definite D call. The CDR3 totals 16 residues. The V end lost 5 bases, the J end lost 10 bases, and 21 bases lay between the germline ends. The germline gives CDR1 SGHTA, CDR2 FQGNSA.

The chain has TRBV9 and TRBJ2-5; a weak D match, TRBD2 (6 bases). This CDR3 is 14 amino acids long. CDR1 is SGDLS and CDR2 is YYNGEE in the germline V gene. The V gene lost 3 bases and the J gene lost 5 bases, with 14 bases spanning the gap. The CDR3 DNA is TGTGCCAGCAGCGGCCGCGGGGAATACGAGACCCAGTACTTC. Residues: CASSGRGEYETQYF.

CDR3 DNA sequence: TGTGCCAGCAGCTTGGTACAGAGGAACACTGAAGCTTTCTTT. Its protein product is CASSLVQRNTEAFF. The chain carries TRBV5-4 and TRBJ1-1; D call uncertain. The CDR3 runs 14 residues. The V gene lost 0 bases and the J gene lost 1 base, with 7 bases spanning the gap. CDR1 and CDR2 (germline): SGHNT, YYREEE (reference sequence).

The gene calls are TRBV10-3 and TRBJ2-1; 7 nucleotides align to TRBD2. V lost 3 bases to trimming and J lost 11 bases; unmatched junction nucleotides: 13. CDR1 is ENHRY, CDR2 SYGVKD, per germline. The CDR3 runs 15 residues. CDR3 region: CAISDSWLAVNKQFF. CDR3 bases: TGTGCCATCAGTGACTCCTGGCTAGCGGTGAATAAGCAGTTCTTC.

CDR3: CATSREASGRGGTNEQFF. Here the CDR3 DNA reads TGTGCCACCAGCAGAGAAGCTAGCGGGAGAGGTGGGACCAATGAGCAGTTCTTC. This chain connects TRBV15 to TRBJ2-1; 10 nucleotides align to TRBD2. Germline trimming cut 0 bases from V and 6 bases from J; bases unmatched to any gene: 11. CDR1 and CDR2 (germline): LNHNV, YYDKDF (reference sequence). The CDR3 is 18 residues long.

The chain recombines TRBV12-3 or TRBV12-4 with TRBJ1-2, with 8 bases lining up with TRBD1. V lost 3 bases, J lost 5 bases, and 2 bases stayed unmatched. The CDR3 consists of 13 residues. CDR3 loop: CASSLQGAYGYTF. For the CDR3, the DNA is TGTGCCAGCAGTTTGCAGGGGGCTTATGGCTACACCTTC.

The chain combines TRBV7-6 with TRBJ2-1, with TRBD1 identical over 10 bases. J lost 2 bases, V lost 4 bases, and 5 bases had no gene match. This CDR3 region has 16 residues. The germline V gene has CDR1 SGHVS and CDR2 FNYEAQ. CDR3 protein: CASSSRTGGTYNEQFF. The CDR3 bases are TGTGCCAGCAGCTCCCGGACAGGGGGAACCTACAATGAGCAGTTCTTC.

The chain links TRBV2 to TRBJ2-3, with TRBD2 matching over 9 bases. Germline CDR1 reads SNHLY; CDR2 reads FYNNEI. The CDR3 runs 15 residues. V was clipped by 3 bases and J by 0 bases; unmatched bases: 1. The CDR3 nucleotides are TGTGCCAGCAGTGAGCGGGAGGGTAGCACAGATACGCAGTATTTT. Translating gives CASSEREGSTDTQYF.

This clone was picked up one time. The rearrangement links TRBV3-1 (or the pseudogene TRBV3-2) to TRBJ2-7, with TRBD2 identical over 7 bases. V gave up 0 bases and J gave up 12 bases; unmatched junction bases: 14. The CDR3 extends over 15 amino acids. Looked up from germline, CDR1 is LGHDT and CDR2 is YNNKEL (reference sequence). This chain's CDR3 is CASSQDGGRGLWTYF. The CDR3 region has the DNA TGTGCCAGCAGCCAAGACGGGGGGAGGGGTTTATGGACGTACTTC.

This sequence joins TRBV11-3 and TRBJ2-5; 12 positions agree with TRBD2. Per the germline V gene, CDR1 is SGHNT and CDR2 is YENEEA. CDR3 length: 15 amino acids. V trimming: 5 bases; J trimming: 4 bases; junction bases outside the gene matches: 5. CDR3: CASSRRLAGVETQYF. The CDR3 nucleotides are TGTGCCAGCAGCCGACGACTAGCGGGAGTAGAGACCCAGTACTTC.

The V and J genes are TRBV6-5 and TRBJ2-1; 9 nucleotides line up with TRBD2. CDR3 length: 16 amino acids. The V and J ends lost 2 bases and 9 bases, in that order; junction bases with no gene match: 11. Germline CDR1 and CDR2: MNHEY and SVGAGI. CDR3 region: CASSYSTAGGPGEQFF. In DNA, the CDR3 is TGTGCCAGCAGTTACAGCACTGCGGGAGGGCCAGGTGAGCAGTTCTTC.

The chain joins TRBV11-3 to TRBJ1-6, with a possible D match to TRBD1 (5 bases). Trimming stripped 5 bases from V and 5 bases from J, with 13 bases between. In germline, CDR1 is SGHNT, CDR2 YENEEA. The CDR3 totals 15 residues. CDR3 nucleotides: TGTGCCAGCAGCAAGGGACTTCGCGATAATTCACCCCTCCACTTT. Translated, it gives CASSKGLRDNSPLHF.

The V gene is TRBV7-2, the J gene TRBJ2-7, with TRBD1 as a possible D gene (6 bases). Germline loops: CDR1 SGHTA, CDR2 FQGNSA. The ends were cut back, 1 base at V and 2 bases at J, with 21 bases in the middle. This CDR3 comprises 18 residues. CDR3 protein: CASSLESAVGTLTYEQYF. The CDR3 DNA follows: TGTGCCAGCAGCTTAGAGTCAGCTGTAGGGACACTCACCTACGAGCAGTACTTC.

This clone was seen a single time. The chain carries TRBV3-1 (or the pseudogene TRBV3-2) and TRBJ2-7, with 8 bases identical to TRBD2. V dropped 1 base and J dropped 4; count of bases not matched to a gene: 6. From germline, CDR1 is LGHDT and CDR2 YNNKEL (reference sequence). The CDR3 is made up of 15 amino acids. The CDR3 protein is CASSQGVTSGYEQYF. CDR3 coding DNA: TGTGCCAGCAGCCAAGGGGTAACTAGCGGTTACGAGCAGTACTTC.

The rearrangement links TRBV14 to TRBJ1-6; 8 positions agree with TRBD1. CDR1 is SGHDN, CDR2 FVKESK, per germline. The CDR3 runs to 15 residues. J lost 6 bases, V lost 2 bases, and 3 bases had no gene match. Here the CDR3 reads CASSQRTGPNSPLHF. For the CDR3, the DNA is TGTGCCAGCAGCCAAAGGACAGGGCCTAATTCACCCCTCCACTTT.

The rearrangement joins TRBV6-5 to TRBJ2-7; 8 nucleotides align to TRBD2. Per germline, CDR1 MNHEY and CDR2 SVGAGI. V was pared by 7 bases and J by 0 bases, with 5 bases of the junction left unmatched. The length of the CDR3 is 14 residues. The CDR3 protein is CASMSGSNSYEQYF. The CDR3 region has the DNA TGTGCCAGCATGAGCGGGAGTAACTCCTACGAGCAGTACTTC.

The CDR3 DNA reads as TGTGCCAGCAGTGCAGGAGGGGCCACCTACGAGCAGTACTTC. It is translated as CASSAGGATYEQYF. V and J are TRBV25-1 and TRBJ2-7; tentatively, D is TRBD2 (6 bases). This CDR3 region has 14 residues. With 4 bases removed from V and 2 bases from J, the gap between germline ends came to 12 bases. In germline, CDR1 is MGHDK, CDR2 SYGVNS.

The chain couples TRBV30 to TRBJ1-2; D may be TRBD1 (6 bases). The V gene's germline CDR1 is GTSNPN and CDR2 SVGIG (reference sequence). Deletions cut 7 bases from V and 4 bases from J, with 19 bases between. The CDR3 totals 14 residues. The CDR3 protein is CALRIVGQSYGYTF. The DNA of the CDR3 is TGTGCCTTACGAATTGTCGGACAGAGCTATGGCTACACCTTC.

The chain uses TRBV7-8 and TRBJ2-7, with 10 bases lining up with TRBD2. Losses at the gene ends were 0 bases for V and 2 bases for J; bases not matched to a gene: 7. This CDR3 is 17 amino acids long. The germline CDR1 and CDR2 sequences are SGHVS and FQNEAQ. The DNA for the CDR3 is TGTGCCAGCAGCTTAGCCCTACTAGCGGGAAAAGCCTACGAGCAGTACTTC. It specifies CASSLALLAGKAYEQYF.